This TCR beta chain stems from a study of early T cells in non-severe SARS-CoV-2 infection. Overall study: Sequencing was performed on bulk RNA from unsorted whole blood, leaving chains unpaired. Overall study results and limits: VDJdb matching, biased toward anti-spike CD8 responses, missed private and CD4 specificities.

Individual cDNA molecules carried attached unique molecular identifiers. Each CDR3 protein gets one entry after TCRdb re-called the 5' RACE reads with MiXCR. The sample gives 55,000 to 75,000 distinct CDR3 sequences, more than 8.5% of which show up once; about a sixth is in the top ten. V was trimmed by 1 base and J by 2 bases, leaving 2 bases between them. The CDR3 length is 12 residues. Germline CDR1 is SGHNT and CDR2 is YYREEE (reference sequence). This clonotype was counted a few times. Its specificity is not known. This chain links TRBV5-4 with TRBJ2-3, with D unresolved. The material sequenced was whole blood, taken at baseline. This TCR derives from an adult who was a healthcare worker with PCR-confirmed SARS-CoV-2 infection or an uninfected control (not recorded which). The DNA of the CDR3 is TGTGCCAGCAGCTTGACCACAGATACGCAGTATTTT. This codes for CASSLTTDTQYF.